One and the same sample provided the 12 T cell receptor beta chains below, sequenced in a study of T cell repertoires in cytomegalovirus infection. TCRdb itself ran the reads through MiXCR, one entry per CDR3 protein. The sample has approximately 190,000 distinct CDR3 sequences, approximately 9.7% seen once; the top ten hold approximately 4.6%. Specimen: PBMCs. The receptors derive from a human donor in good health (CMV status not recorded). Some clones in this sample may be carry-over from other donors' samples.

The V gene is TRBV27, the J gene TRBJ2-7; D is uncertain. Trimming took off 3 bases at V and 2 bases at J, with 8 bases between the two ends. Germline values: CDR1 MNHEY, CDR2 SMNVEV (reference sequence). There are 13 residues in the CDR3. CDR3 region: CASSFFTPYEQYF. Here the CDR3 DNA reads TGTGCCAGCAGTTTCTTCACCCCCTACGAGCAGTACTTC.

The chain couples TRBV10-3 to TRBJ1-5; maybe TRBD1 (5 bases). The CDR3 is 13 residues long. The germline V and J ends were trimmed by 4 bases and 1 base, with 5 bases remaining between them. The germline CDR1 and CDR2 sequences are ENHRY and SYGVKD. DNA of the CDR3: TGTGCCATCAGTGGACAGAGCAATCAGCCCCAGCATTTT. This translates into CAISGQSNQPQHF.

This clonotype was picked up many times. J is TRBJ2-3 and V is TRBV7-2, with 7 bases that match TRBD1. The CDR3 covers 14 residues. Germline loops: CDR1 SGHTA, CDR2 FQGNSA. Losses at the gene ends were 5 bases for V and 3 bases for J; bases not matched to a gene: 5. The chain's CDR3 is CASSRRQGTDTQYF. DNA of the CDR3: TGTGCCAGCAGCCGGAGACAGGGAACAGATACGCAGTATTTT.

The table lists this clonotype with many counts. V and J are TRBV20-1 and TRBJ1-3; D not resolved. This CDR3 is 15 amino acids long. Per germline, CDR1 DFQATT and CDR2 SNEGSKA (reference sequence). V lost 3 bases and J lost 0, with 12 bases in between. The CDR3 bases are TGCAGTGCTAGCCCGGCGGGAAACTCTGGAAACACCATATATTTT. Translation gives CSASPAGNSGNTIYF.

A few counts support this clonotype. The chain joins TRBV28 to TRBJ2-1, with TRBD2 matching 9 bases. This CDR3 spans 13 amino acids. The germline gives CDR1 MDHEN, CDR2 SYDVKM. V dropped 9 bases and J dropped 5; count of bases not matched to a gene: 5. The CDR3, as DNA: TGTGCCAGTATGCTAGCGGGGCACAATGAGCAGTTCTTC. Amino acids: CASMLAGHNEQFF.

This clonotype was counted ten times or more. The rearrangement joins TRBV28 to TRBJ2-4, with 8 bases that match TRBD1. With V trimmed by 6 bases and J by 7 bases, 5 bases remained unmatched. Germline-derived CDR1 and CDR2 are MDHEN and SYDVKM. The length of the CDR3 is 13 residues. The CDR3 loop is CASSRRQGNIQYF. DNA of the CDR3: TGTGCCAGCAGCAGAAGACAGGGGAACATTCAGTACTTC.

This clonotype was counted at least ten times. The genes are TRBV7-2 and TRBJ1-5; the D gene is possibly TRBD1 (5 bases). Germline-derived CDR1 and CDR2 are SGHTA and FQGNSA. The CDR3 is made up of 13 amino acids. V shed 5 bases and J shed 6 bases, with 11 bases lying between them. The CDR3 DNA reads TGTGCCAGCAGCGAAGACAGATCTCAGCCCCAGCATTTT. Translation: CASSEDRSQPQHF. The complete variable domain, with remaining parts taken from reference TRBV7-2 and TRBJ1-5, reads GAGVSQSPSNKVTEKGKDVELRCDPISGHTALYWYRQSLGQGLEFLIYFQGNSAPDKSGLPSDRFSAERTGGSVSTLTIQRTQQEDSAVYLCASSEDRSQPQHFGDGTRLSIL.

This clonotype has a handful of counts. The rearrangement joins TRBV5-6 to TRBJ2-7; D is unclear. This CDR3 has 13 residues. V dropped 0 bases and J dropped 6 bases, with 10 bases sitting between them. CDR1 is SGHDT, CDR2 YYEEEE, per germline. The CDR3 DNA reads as TGTGCCAGCAGCTTGGGTCCGACGGCCGAGCAGTACTTC. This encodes CASSLGPTAEQYF.

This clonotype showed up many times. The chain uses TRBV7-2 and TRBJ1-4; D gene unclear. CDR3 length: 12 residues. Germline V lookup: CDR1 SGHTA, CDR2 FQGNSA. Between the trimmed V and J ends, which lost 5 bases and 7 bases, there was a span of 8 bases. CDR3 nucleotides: TGTGCCAGCAGCGAACGTGGTGAAAAACTGTTTTTT. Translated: CASSERGEKLFF.

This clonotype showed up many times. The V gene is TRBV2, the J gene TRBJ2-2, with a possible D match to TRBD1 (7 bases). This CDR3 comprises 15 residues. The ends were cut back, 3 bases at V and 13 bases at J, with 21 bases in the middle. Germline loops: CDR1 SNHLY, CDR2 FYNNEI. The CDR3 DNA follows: TGTGCCAGCAGTGAGGCGGGACAGAATCGGTGGGCGCTGTTTTTT. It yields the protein CASSEAGQNRWALFF.

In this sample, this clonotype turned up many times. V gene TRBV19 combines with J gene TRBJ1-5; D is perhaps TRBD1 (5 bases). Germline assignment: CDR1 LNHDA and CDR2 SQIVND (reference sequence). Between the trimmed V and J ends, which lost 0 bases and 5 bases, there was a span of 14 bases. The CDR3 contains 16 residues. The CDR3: CASSIDNGGRDQPQHF. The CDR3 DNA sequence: TGTGCCAGTAGTATAGATAACGGTGGCAGGGATCAGCCCCAGCATTTT.

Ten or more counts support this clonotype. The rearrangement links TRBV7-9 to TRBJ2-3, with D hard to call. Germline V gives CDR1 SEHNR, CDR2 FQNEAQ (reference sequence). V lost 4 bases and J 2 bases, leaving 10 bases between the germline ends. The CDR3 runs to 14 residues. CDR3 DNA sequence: TGTGCCAGCAGCTACAGCAGAAACACAGATACGCAGTATTTT. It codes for CASSYSRNTDTQYF.